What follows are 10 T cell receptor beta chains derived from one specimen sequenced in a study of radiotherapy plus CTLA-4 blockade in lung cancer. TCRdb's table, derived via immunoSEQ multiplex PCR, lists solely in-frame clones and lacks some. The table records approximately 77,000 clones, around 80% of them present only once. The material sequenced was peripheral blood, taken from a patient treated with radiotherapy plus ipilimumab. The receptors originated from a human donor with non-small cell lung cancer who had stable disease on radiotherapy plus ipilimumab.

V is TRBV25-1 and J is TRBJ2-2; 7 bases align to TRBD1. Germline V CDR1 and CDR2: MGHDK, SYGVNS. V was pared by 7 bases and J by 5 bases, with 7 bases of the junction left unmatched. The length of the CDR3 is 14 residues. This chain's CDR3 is CASIGQARTGELFF. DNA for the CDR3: TGTGCCAGCATAGGACAGGCCCGAACCGGGGAGCTGTTTTTT.

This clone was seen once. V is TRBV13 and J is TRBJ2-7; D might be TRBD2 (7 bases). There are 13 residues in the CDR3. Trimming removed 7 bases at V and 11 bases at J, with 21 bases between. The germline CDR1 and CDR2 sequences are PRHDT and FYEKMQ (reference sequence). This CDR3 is CASMRGGALTKYF. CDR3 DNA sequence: TGTGCCAGCATGAGGGGGGGCGCGCTAACGAAGTACTTC.

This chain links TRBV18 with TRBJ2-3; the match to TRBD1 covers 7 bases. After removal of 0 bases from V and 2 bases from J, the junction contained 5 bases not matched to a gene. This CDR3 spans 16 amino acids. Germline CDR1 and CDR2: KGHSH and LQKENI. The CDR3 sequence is CASSPPHDRDTDTQYF. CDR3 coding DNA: TGTGCCAGCTCACCACCGCATGACAGGGACACAGATACGCAGTATTTT.

Written as DNA, the CDR3 is TGTGCCAGCAGCCACGCGGGGGGAGCAGGGTATGAGCAGTTCTTC. Amino acids: CASSHAGGAGYEQFF. J is TRBJ2-1 and V is TRBV7-2; 8 nucleotides match TRBD2. The length of the CDR3 is 15 residues. CDR1 is SGHTA and CDR2 is FQGNSA in the germline V gene. Trimming cost V 5 bases and J 8 bases; bases outside gene matches: 11.

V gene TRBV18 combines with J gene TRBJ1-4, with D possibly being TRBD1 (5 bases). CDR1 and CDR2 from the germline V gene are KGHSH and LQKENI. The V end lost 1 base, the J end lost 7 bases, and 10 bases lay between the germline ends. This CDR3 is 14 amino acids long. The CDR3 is CASSPQAGLEKLFF. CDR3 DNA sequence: TGTGCCAGCTCACCACAGGCAGGGCTTGAAAAACTGTTTTTT.

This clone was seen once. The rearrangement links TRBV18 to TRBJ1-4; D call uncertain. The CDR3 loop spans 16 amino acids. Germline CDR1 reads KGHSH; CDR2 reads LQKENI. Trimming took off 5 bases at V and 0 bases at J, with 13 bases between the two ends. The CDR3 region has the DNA TGTGCCAGCTCATCCCGGGAGGCGACAACTAATGAAAAACTGTTTTTT. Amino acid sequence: CASSSREATTNEKLFF.

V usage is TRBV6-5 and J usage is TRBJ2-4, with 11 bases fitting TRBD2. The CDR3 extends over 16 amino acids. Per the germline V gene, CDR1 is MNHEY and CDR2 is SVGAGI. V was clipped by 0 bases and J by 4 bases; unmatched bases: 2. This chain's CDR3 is CASSYSASGGKNIQYF. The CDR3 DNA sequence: TGTGCCAGCAGTTACTCAGCTAGCGGGGGGAAAAACATTCAGTACTTC.

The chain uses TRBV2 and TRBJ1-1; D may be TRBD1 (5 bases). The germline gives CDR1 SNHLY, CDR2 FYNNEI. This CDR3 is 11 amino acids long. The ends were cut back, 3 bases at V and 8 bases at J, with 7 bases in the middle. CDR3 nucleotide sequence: TGTGCCAGCAGTGACCGGACAGAAGCTTTCTTT. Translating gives CASSDRTEAFF. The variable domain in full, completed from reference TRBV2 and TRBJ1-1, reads EPEVTQTPSHQVTQMGQEVILRCVPISNHLYFYWYRQILGQKVEFLVSFYNNEISEKSEIFDDQFSVERPDGSNFTLKIRSTKLEDSAMYFCASSDRTEAFFGQGTRLTVV.

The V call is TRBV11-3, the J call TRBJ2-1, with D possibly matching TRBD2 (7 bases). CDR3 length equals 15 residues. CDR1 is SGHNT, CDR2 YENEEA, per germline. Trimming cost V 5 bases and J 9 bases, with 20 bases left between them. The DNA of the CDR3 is TGTGCCAGCAGCCTGGAGGGGGGGCTAGGAGGTGAGCAGTTCTTC. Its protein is CASSLEGGLGGEQFF.

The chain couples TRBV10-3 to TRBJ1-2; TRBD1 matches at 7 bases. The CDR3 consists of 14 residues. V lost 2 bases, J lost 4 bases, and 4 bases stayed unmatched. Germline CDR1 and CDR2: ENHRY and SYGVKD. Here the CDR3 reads CAISENSGGYGYTF. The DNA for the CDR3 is TGTGCCATCAGTGAGAATTCAGGGGGCTATGGCTACACCTTC.